This T cell receptor (beta chain) emerged from a study of blood T cell repertoires in COVID-19. Study background: Samples representing acute and convalescent COVID-19 were sourced from the United States, Italy and Spain. T cells, B-cell-depleted T cells, or PBMCs provided the cDNA or gDNA that served as material.

In the authors' methods: Reference gene primers were amplified, and this amplification served to estimate nucleated cell counts. Libraries were prepared by immunoSEQ multiplex PCR; TCRdb keeps only in-frame clonotypes and omits some of them. V, J and clone size derive from that table, while D and trimming were established from the DNA sequence. There are 150,000 to 200,000 clones in the sample; roughly 80% occur only once, and roughly 8.3% lies in the top ten. Material: peripheral blood. The origin of this receptor is a man in his 60s with acute or convalescent COVID-19.

CDR3 bases: TGTGCCAGTAGTATGGGACAGATAAACACTGAAGCTTTCTTT. Residues: CASSMGQINTEAFF. This chain uses TRBV19 with TRBJ1-1; 7 bases fit TRBD1. Germline values: CDR1 LNHDA, CDR2 SQIVND (reference sequence). The CDR3 runs 14 residues. With 3 bases clipped from V and 2 bases from J, the junction kept 3 bases outside the gene matches.